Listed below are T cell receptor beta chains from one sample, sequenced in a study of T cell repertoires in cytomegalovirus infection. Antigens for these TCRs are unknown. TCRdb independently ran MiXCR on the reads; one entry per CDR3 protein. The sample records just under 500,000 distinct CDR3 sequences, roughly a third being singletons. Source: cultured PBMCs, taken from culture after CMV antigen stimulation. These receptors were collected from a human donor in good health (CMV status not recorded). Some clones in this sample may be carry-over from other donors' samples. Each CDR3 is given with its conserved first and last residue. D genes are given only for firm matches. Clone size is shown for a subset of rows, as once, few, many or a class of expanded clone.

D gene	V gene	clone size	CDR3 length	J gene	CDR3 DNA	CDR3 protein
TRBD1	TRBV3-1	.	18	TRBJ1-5	TGTGCCAGCAGCCAACAATGGAGAAGACAGGGTAAGGATCAGCCCCAGCATTTT	CASSQQWRRQGKDQPQHF
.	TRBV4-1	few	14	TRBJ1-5	TGCGCCAGCAGCCAATACAGGACCGGTCAGCCCCAGCATTTT	CASSQYRTGQPQHF
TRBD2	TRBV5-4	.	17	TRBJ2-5	TGTGCCAGCAGCTCGCCTCCCATAGCGGGAGGTCAAGAGACCCAGTACTTC	CASSSPPIAGGQETQYF
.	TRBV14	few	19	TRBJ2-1	TGTGCCAGCAGCCAAGTAGGCAAATCGAGGGCGAGCGTTTATCCTGAGCAGTTCTTC	CASSQVGKSRASVYPEQFF
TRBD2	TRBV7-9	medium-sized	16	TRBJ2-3	TGTGCCAGCAGCTCTCCGACTAGCGGGAACCCAGATACGCAGTATTTT	CASSSPTSGNPDTQYF
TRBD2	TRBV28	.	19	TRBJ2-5	TGTGCCAGCAGTTCCCTCGGACTAGCGGGAGGGCTTATCCAAGAGACCCAGTACTTC	CASSSLGLAGGLIQETQYF
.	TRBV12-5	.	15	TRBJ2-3	TGTGCTAGTGGTTTGGTAACCGGGCACACAGATACGCAGTATTTT	CASGLVTGHTDTQYF
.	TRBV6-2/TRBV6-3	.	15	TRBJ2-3	TGTGCCAGCAGTTACGACAGCGTCGGAACAGATACGCAGTATTTT	CASSYDSVGTDTQYF
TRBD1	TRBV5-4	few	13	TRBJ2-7	TGTGCCAGCAGCTCACAGGGGAGCAACGAGCAGTACTTC	CASSSQGSNEQYF
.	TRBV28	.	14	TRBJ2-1	TGTGCCTCGGAGAGCTCCGGCTCCTACAATGAGCAGTTCTTC	CASESSGSYNEQFF
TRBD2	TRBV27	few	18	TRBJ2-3	TGTGCCAGCAGACTAGCGGGAGCTCCTCTTGGGGGCACAGATACGCAGTATTTT	CASRLAGAPLGGTDTQYF
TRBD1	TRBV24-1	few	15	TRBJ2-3	TGTGCCACCAGTGACCTCGGGACAGGCACAGATACGCAGTATTTT	CATSDLGTGTDTQYF
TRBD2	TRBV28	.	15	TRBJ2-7	TGTGCCAGCAGTGAATCCGGGACTAGCGGATACGAGCAGTACTTC	CASSESGTSGYEQYF
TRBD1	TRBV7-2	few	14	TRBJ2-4	TGTGCCAGCAGCCCTAGGACAGGGGCGGGTATTCAGTACTTC	CASSPRTGAGIQYF
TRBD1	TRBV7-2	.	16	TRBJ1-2	TGTGCCAGCAGCTTAGTACGGGACAGGGATAACTATGGCTACACCTTC	CASSLVRDRDNYGYTF
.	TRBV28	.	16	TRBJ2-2	TGTGCCAGCAGCTCCCCAGGGGCTAGCGGCAGCGGGGAGCTGTTTTTT	CASSSPGASGSGELFF
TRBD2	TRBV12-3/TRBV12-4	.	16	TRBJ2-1	TGTGCCAGCAGACACGGGACTAGCGGGGCCTCCAATGAGCAGTTCTTC	CASRHGTSGASNEQFF
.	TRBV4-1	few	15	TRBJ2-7	TGCGCCAGCAGCCAAGAGGTAGGGGGATCCTACGAGCAGTACTTC	CASSQEVGGSYEQYF
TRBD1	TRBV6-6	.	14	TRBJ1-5	TGTGCCAGCAGGGCTACAGGGGGGTATCAGCCCCAGCATTTT	CASRATGGYQPQHF
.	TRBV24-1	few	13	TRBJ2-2	TGTGCCACCAGTGACGACGTCACCGGGGAGCTGTTTTTT	CATSDDVTGELFF
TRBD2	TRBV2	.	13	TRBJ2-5	TGTGCCAGGAGGGGACTAGCGGCGGAGACCCAGTACTTC	CARRGLAAETQYF
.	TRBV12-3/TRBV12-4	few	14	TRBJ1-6	TGTGCCAGCAGTCTGCAGGGGAGAGATTCACCCCTCCACTTT	CASSLQGRDSPLHF
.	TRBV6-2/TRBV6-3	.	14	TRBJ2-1	TGTGCCAGCAGTTACACTTCGGCGGGTAATGAGCAGTTCTTC	CASSYTSAGNEQFF
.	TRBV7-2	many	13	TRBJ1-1	TGTGCCAGCAGCTTATTAATGAACACTGAAGCTTTCTTT	CASSLLMNTEAFF
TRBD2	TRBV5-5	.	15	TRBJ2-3	TGTGCCAGCAGCTTACGGGAGGGCCATCGAGATACGCAGTATTTT	CASSLREGHRDTQYF
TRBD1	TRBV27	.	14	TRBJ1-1	TGTGCCAGCAGTCAGGACAGGGGGCTCACTGAAGCTTTCTTT	CASSQDRGLTEAFF
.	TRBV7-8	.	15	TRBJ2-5	TGTGCCAGCAGCTTTCCCACGGACCCCGGGAAGGCCCAGTACTTC	CASSFPTDPGKAQYF
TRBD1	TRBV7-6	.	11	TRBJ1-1	TGTGCCACACAGGGGGGCACTGAAGCTTTCTTT	CATQGGTEAFF
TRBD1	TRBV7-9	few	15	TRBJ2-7	TGTGCCAGCAGCGCCGGACAGGGGGATCATTACGAGCAGTACTTC	CASSAGQGDHYEQYF
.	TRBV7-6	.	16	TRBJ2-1	TGTGCCAGCAGCTTTATAGCGGAGAGCTCCTACAATGAGCAGTTCTTC	CASSFIAESSYNEQFF
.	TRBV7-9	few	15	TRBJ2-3	TGTGCCAGCAGCTTAGCGCTAACCGGAGTAGATACGCAGTATTTT	CASSLALTGVDTQYF
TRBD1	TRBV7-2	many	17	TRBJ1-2	TGTGCCAGCAGACCGGGGACAGGGGCGACGGCTGACTATGGCTACACCTTC	CASRPGTGATADYGYTF
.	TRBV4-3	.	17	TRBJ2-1	TGCGCCAGCAGCCAAGATTCCCCCTTTGGGCCTTACAATGAGCAGTTCTTC	CASSQDSPFGPYNEQFF
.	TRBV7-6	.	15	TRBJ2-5	TGTGCCAGCAGCCAAATGAGCCCAACTGGGGAGACCCAGTACTTC	CASSQMSPTGETQYF
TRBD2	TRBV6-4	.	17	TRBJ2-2	TGTGCCAGCAGTGCTCGACTAGCGGGGTTGAACACCGGGGAGCTGTTTTTT	CASSARLAGLNTGELFF
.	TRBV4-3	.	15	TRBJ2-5	TGCGCCAGCAGCCAAGTAGGGGCTGGAGGGGAGACCCAGTACTTC	CASSQVGAGGETQYF
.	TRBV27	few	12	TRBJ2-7	TGTGCCAGCAGTTCTTCCCGAGGCGAGCAGTACTTC	CASSSSRGEQYF
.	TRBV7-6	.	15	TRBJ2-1	TGTGCCAGCAGCTTATCCGTAGCGGCCTACAATGAGCAGTTCTTC	CASSLSVAAYNEQFF
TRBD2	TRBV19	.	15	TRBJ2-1	TGTGCCAGTAGTGGATGGACTAGCGGGAGGGGTGAGCAGTTCTTC	CASSGWTSGRGEQFF
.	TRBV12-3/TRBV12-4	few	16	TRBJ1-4	TGTGCCAGCAGTTTATTTCAGGGAGGAACTAATGAAAAACTGTTTTTT	CASSLFQGGTNEKLFF
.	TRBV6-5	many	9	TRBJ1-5	TGTGCCAGCACCCAGCCCCAGCATTTT	CASTQPQHF
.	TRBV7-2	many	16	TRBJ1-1	TGTGCCAGCAGCGTGATGGTCTACGGGAGTTCCACTGAAGCTTTCTTT	CASSVMVYGSSTEAFF
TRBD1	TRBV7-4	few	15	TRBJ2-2	TGTGCCAGCAGCTTAGCGGGGACAGGCACCGGGGAGCTGTTTTTT	CASSLAGTGTGELFF
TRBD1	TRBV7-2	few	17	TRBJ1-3	TGTGCCAGCAGTTCCGGGACAGGGGGCGCATCTGGAAACACCATATATTTT	CASSSGTGGASGNTIYF
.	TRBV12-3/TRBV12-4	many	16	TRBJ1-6	TGTGCCAGCAGACAACAGCCCTCAGGTAGCGGCTCACCCCTCCACTTT	CASRQQPSGSGSPLHF
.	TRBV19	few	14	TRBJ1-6	TGTGCCAGTACCGCAGATTACTATAATTCACCCCTCCACTTT	CASTADYYNSPLHF
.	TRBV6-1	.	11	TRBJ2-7	TGTGCCAGCACCAGCTCCTACGAGCAGTACTTC	CASTSSYEQYF
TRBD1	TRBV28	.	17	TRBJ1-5	TGTGCCAGCAGTGTTACCGGGACAGTCTTTAGCAATCAGCCCCAGCATTTT	CASSVTGTVFSNQPQHF
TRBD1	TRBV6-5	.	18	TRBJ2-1	TGTGCCAGTGGACAGGGTACCCTCTTGAGAAGCTCCTACAATGAGCAGTTCTTC	CASGQGTLLRSSYNEQFF
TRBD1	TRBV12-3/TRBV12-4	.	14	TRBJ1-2	TGTGCCAGCAGTTCAGCCACAGGGGTACATGGCTACACCTTC	CASSSATGVHGYTF
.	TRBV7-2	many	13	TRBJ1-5	TGTGCCAGCAGCTTTTCTCGAAATCAGCCCCAGCATTTT	CASSFSRNQPQHF
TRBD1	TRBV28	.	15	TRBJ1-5	TGTGCCAGCAGTCCTCGGACAGGGGGCAATCAGCCCCAGCATTTT	CASSPRTGGNQPQHF
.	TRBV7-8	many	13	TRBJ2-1	TGTGCCAGCAGCTTAACGGGATTCAATGAGCAGTTCTTC	CASSLTGFNEQFF
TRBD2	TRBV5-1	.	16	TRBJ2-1	TGCGCCAGCAGCTTGTTCCCCACTAGCGGGAGTTATGAGCAGTTCTTC	CASSLFPTSGSYEQFF
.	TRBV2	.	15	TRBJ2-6	TGTGCCAGCAGCAAAGCGGTGTCTGGGGCCAACGTCCTGACTTTC	CASSKAVSGANVLTF
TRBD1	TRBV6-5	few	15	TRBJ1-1	TGTGCCAGCAGTTACCCGGGACAGGTGAACACTGAAGCTTTCTTT	CASSYPGQVNTEAFF
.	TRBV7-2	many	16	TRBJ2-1	TGTGCCAGCAGCCCCCTGAGCGGAGGTGGGTACAATGAGCAGTTCTTC	CASSPLSGGGYNEQFF
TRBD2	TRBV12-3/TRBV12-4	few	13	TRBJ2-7	TGTGCCAGCAGTCCTAGCGGGAGATACGAGCAGTACTTC	CASSPSGRYEQYF
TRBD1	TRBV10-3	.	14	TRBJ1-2	TGTGCCATCAGTGAGGACAGGGGATTGAGTGGCTACACCTTC	CAISEDRGLSGYTF
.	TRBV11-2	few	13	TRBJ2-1	TGTGCCAGCAGCTCGGCAACTTATCCTTTCGCCTTCTTC	CASSSATYPFAFF